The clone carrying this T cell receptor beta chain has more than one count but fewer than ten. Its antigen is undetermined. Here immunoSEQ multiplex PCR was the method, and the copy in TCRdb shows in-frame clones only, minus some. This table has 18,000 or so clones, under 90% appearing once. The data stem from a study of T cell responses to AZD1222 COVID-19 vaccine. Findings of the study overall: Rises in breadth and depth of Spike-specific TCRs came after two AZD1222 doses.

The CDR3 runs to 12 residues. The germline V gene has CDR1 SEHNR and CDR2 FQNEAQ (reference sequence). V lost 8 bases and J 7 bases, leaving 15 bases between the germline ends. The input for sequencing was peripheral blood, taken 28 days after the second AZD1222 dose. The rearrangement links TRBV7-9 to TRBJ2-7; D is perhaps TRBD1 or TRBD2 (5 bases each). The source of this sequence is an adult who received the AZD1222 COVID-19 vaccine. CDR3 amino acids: CASPSRAGEQYF. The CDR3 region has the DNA TGTGCCAGCCCGAGCAGGGCGGGTGAGCAGTACTTC.